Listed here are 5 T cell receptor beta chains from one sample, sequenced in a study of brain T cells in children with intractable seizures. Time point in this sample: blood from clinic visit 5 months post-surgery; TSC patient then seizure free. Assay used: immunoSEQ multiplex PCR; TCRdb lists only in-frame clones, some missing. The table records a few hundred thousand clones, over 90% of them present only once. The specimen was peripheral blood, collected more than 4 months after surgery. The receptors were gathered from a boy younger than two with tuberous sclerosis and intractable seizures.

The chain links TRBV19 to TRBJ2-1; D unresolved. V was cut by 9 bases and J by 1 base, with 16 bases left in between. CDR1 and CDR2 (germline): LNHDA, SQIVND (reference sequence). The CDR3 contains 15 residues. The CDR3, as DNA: TGTGCCAGCTCGTCGGCCCCACCGTCCTACAATGAGCAGTTCTTC. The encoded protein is CASSSAPPSYNEQFF.

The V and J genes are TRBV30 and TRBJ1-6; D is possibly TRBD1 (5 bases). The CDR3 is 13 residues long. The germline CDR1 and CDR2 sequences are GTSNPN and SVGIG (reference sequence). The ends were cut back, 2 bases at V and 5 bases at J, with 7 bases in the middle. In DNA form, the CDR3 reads TGTGCCTGGAGTAACAGGAATAATTCACCCCTCCACTTT. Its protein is CAWSNRNNSPLHF.

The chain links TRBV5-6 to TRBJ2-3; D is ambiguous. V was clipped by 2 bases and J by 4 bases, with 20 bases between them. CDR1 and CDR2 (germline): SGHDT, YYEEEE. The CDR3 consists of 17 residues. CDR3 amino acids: CASSFISAAVGPDTQYF. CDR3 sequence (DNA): TGTGCCAGCAGCTTTATATCCGCGGCGGTGGGCCCAGATACGCAGTATTTT.

The CDR3 nucleotides are TGTGCCAGCAGCCCTAATGGTGGGACGGTGTACGAGCAGTACTTC. Translation gives CASSPNGGTVYEQYF. The rearrangement joins TRBV7-8 to TRBJ2-7; D may be TRBD1 or TRBD2 (5 bases each). Per the germline V gene, CDR1 is SGHVS and CDR2 is FQNEAQ. V lost 5 bases, J lost 4 bases, and 18 bases lay in between. The CDR3 is 15 amino acids.

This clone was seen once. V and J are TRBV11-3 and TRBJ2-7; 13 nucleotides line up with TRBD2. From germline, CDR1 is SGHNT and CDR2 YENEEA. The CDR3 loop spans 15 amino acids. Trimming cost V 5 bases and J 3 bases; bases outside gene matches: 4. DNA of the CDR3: TGTGCCAGCAGCCTCGGGACTAGCGGGGACTACGAGCAGTACTTC. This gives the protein CASSLGTSGDYEQYF.